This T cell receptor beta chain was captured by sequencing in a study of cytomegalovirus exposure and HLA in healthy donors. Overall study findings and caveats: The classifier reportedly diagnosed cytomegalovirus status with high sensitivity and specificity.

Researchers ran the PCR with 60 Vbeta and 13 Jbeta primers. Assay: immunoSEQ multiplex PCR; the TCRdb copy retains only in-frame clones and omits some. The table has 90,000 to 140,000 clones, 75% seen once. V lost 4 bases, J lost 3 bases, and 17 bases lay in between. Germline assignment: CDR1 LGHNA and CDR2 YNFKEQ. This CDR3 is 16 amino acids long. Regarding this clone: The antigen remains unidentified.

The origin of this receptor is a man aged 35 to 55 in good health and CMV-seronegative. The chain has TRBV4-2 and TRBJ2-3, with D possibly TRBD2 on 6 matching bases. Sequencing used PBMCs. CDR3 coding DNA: TGTGCCAGCAGCCTTACTCGGGCACGGGGGACAGATACGCAGTATTTT. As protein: CASSLTRARGTDTQYF.